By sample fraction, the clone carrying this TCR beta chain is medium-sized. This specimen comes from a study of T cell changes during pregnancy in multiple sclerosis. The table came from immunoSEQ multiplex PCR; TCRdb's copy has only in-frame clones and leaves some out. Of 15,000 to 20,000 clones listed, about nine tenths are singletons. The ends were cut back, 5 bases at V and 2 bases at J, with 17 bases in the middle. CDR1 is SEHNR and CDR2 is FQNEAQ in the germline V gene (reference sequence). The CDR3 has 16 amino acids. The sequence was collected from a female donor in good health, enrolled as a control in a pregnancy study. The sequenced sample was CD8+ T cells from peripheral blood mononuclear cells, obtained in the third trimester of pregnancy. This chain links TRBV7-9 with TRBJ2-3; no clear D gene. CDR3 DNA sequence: TGTGCCAGCAGCCCTGTAAGGCAGGTCACCACAGATACGCAGTATTTT. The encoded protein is CASSPVRQVTTDTQYF.